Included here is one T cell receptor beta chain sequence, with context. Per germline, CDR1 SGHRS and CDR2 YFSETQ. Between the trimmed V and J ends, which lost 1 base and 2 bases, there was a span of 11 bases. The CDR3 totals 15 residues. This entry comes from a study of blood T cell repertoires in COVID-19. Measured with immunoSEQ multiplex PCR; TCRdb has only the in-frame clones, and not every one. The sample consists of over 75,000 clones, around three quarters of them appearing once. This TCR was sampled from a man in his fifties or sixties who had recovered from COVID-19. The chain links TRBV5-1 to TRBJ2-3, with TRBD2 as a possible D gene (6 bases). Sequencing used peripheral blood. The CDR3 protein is CASSLLSGHTDTQYF. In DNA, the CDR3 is TGCGCCAGCAGCTTGTTAAGCGGGCACACAGATACGCAGTATTTT.